The rows below give T cell receptor beta chains drawn from one sample of a study of T cells in tuberculosis. TCRdb's copy holds only in-frame clones and misses some; the assay was immunoSEQ multiplex PCR. The sample has more than 35,000 clones; approximately 93% are singletons. The specimen sequenced was PBMCs. These receptors all come from a donor aged 10-30 years with latent tuberculosis or without tuberculosis infection. Both conserved end residues are part of each CDR3. A D gene is named only where the DNA matches it firmly.

d_gene: TRBD1; v_gene: TRBV5-6; j_gene: TRBJ2-3; len: 13; CDR3aa: CASSSQGAETQYF
d_gene: -; v_gene: TRBV7-8; j_gene: TRBJ2-2; len: 16; CDR3aa: CASSLVLAPNTGELFF
d_gene: TRBD2; v_gene: TRBV29-1; j_gene: TRBJ2-3; len: 14; CDR3aa: CSLLGGDGTDTQYF
d_gene: -; v_gene: TRBV7-9; j_gene: TRBJ1-3; len: 15; CDR3aa: CASSLREESGNTIYF
d_gene: -; v_gene: TRBV6-6; j_gene: TRBJ1-2; len: 14; CDR3aa: CASTPDWAGYGYTF
d_gene: -; v_gene: TRBV5-1; j_gene: TRBJ1-2; len: 14; CDR3aa: CASSLVTDPFGYTF
d_gene: -; v_gene: TRBV19; j_gene: TRBJ2-2; len: 16; CDR3aa: CASSTGTGTNTGELFF
d_gene: TRBD2; v_gene: TRBV4-2; j_gene: TRBJ2-1; len: 15; CDR3aa: CASSQVSGVLNEQFF
d_gene: TRBD1; v_gene: TRBV19; j_gene: TRBJ2-7; len: 13; CDR3aa: CASSIGTGDEQYF
d_gene: -; v_gene: TRBV4-1; j_gene: TRBJ1-1; len: 14; CDR3aa: CASSQDQGVTEAFF
d_gene: -; v_gene: TRBV5-8; j_gene: TRBJ1-1; len: 12; CDR3aa: CASSLRTISTFF
d_gene: -; v_gene: TRBV27; j_gene: TRBJ1-4; len: 15; CDR3aa: CASSSPGRGDEKLFF
d_gene: TRBD1; v_gene: TRBV5-6; j_gene: TRBJ1-4; len: 16; CDR3aa: CASSYNTGATNEKLFF
d_gene: -; v_gene: TRBV7-2; j_gene: TRBJ1-2; len: 14; CDR3aa: CASSPQGLNYGYTF
d_gene: -; v_gene: TRBV19; j_gene: TRBJ1-5; len: 13; CDR3aa: CASRRQFNQPQHF
d_gene: -; v_gene: TRBV29-1; j_gene: TRBJ2-5; len: 14; CDR3aa: CSARRRGPQETQYF
d_gene: TRBD1; v_gene: TRBV19; j_gene: TRBJ1-2; len: 15; CDR3aa: CASSHSGTGGDGYTF
d_gene: -; v_gene: TRBV9; j_gene: TRBJ2-3; len: 17; CDR3aa: CASSVGGVAHAADTQYF
d_gene: -; v_gene: TRBV4-2; j_gene: TRBJ2-2; len: 16; CDR3aa: CASSQVATANTGELFF
d_gene: -; v_gene: TRBV29-1; j_gene: TRBJ2-3; len: 11; CDR3aa: CSVHRADTQYF
d_gene: TRBD1; v_gene: TRBV11-2; j_gene: TRBJ1-2; len: 15; CDR3aa: CASSLGQGAPYGYTF
d_gene: TRBD1; v_gene: TRBV19; j_gene: TRBJ1-2; len: 16; CDR3aa: CASSSPPGTGYYGYTF
d_gene: -; v_gene: TRBV5-1; j_gene: TRBJ1-4; len: 14; CDR3aa: CASTSDSLNEKLFF
d_gene: TRBD2; v_gene: TRBV2; j_gene: TRBJ2-7; len: 14; CDR3aa: CASSELRDSRGGSF
d_gene: -; v_gene: TRBV6-1; j_gene: TRBJ1-2; len: 14; CDR3aa: CASSEWKRGGGYTF
d_gene: TRBD2; v_gene: TRBV10-3; j_gene: TRBJ2-3; len: 17; CDR3aa: CATAPGLAATSTDTQYF
d_gene: -; v_gene: TRBV30; j_gene: TRBJ1-1; len: 13; CDR3aa: CAWSAQMNTEAFF
d_gene: -; v_gene: TRBV18; j_gene: TRBJ1-2; len: 12; CDR3aa: CASSTGSYDYTF
d_gene: TRBD1; v_gene: TRBV12-5; j_gene: TRBJ1-2; len: 17; CDR3aa: CASGSRGMNGQVVGYTF
d_gene: TRBD1; v_gene: TRBV5-1; j_gene: TRBJ2-3; len: 14; CDR3aa: CASSLSGGPDTQYF
d_gene: -; v_gene: TRBV6-1; j_gene: TRBJ1-3; len: 16; CDR3aa: CASSELGGTGGNTIYF
d_gene: -; v_gene: TRBV6-5; j_gene: TRBJ2-2; len: 12; CDR3aa: CASSTRQGELFF
d_gene: TRBD1; v_gene: TRBV19; j_gene: TRBJ1-2; len: 13; CDR3aa: CASSINRGEGYTF
d_gene: TRBD1; v_gene: TRBV27; j_gene: TRBJ1-4; len: 16; CDR3aa: CASSLVVGGFNEKLFF
d_gene: -; v_gene: TRBV30; j_gene: TRBJ1-2; len: 18; CDR3aa: CAWIGGKTPIGDLYGYTF
d_gene: TRBD2; v_gene: TRBV9; j_gene: TRBJ2-1; len: 15; CDR3aa: CASSDLAGNYNEQFF
d_gene: -; v_gene: TRBV6-6; j_gene: TRBJ1-3; len: 15; CDR3aa: CASSRDSPFLNTIYF
d_gene: TRBD1; v_gene: TRBV7-9; j_gene: TRBJ1-3; len: 16; CDR3aa: CASSKNRGGIGNTIYF
d_gene: TRBD2; v_gene: TRBV27; j_gene: TRBJ2-4; len: 17; CDR3aa: CASSLSPTSGGADIQYF
d_gene: TRBD1; v_gene: TRBV7-8; j_gene: TRBJ1-2; len: 17; CDR3aa: CASSLSIVTGGNYGYTF
d_gene: -; v_gene: TRBV27; j_gene: TRBJ1-2; len: 15; CDR3aa: CASSHRQEDGYGYTF
d_gene: TRBD1; v_gene: TRBV2; j_gene: TRBJ2-4; len: 15; CDR3aa: CASSGGQGFGNIQYF
d_gene: TRBD1; v_gene: TRBV19; j_gene: TRBJ1-2; len: 16; CDR3aa: CASSMFPTGGDYGYTF
d_gene: -; v_gene: TRBV10-3; j_gene: TRBJ1-1; len: 11; CDR3aa: CAISEREEAFF
d_gene: TRBD1; v_gene: TRBV5-1; j_gene: TRBJ1-2; len: 14; CDR3aa: CASSLASRGHGYTF
d_gene: -; v_gene: TRBV6-4; j_gene: TRBJ1-2; len: 11; CDR3aa: CARGTGSGYTF
d_gene: TRBD1; v_gene: TRBV11-2; j_gene: TRBJ1-6; len: 16; CDR3aa: CASSLGRGRRNSPLHF
d_gene: -; v_gene: TRBV2; j_gene: TRBJ1-5; len: 15; CDR3aa: CASSNTGTGNQPQHF
d_gene: TRBD1; v_gene: TRBV7-2; j_gene: TRBJ1-6; len: 15; CDR3aa: CASNPLGDRGSPLHF
d_gene: -; v_gene: TRBV6-1; j_gene: TRBJ2-6; len: 18; CDR3aa: CASSENLVGTSGANVLTF
d_gene: -; v_gene: TRBV29-1; j_gene: TRBJ1-5; len: 12; CDR3aa: CSVGQVNQPQHF
d_gene: TRBD1; v_gene: TRBV7-8; j_gene: TRBJ1-4; len: 17; CDR3aa: CASSRSRDRVGYEKLFF
d_gene: -; v_gene: TRBV10-2; j_gene: TRBJ1-1; len: 15; CDR3aa: CASSESETANTEAFF
d_gene: TRBD2; v_gene: TRBV27; j_gene: TRBJ2-3; len: 18; CDR3aa: CASSYLAGGIPSTDTQYF
d_gene: -; v_gene: TRBV28; j_gene: TRBJ2-3; len: 18; CDR3aa: CASSLLGRWGGDTDTQYF
d_gene: TRBD2; v_gene: TRBV25-1; j_gene: TRBJ2-7; len: 14; CDR3aa: CASSGQRGSYEQYF
d_gene: TRBD1; v_gene: TRBV2; j_gene: TRBJ2-7; len: 15; CDR3aa: CASSVRAGTAYEQYF